These 5 T cell receptor beta chains share one sample of origin, sequenced in a study of blood T cell repertoires in COVID-19. Sequencing used immunoSEQ multiplex PCR; TCRdb keeps in-frame clones, though not all of them. The repertoire holds 65,000 to 95,000 clones, with more than 60% as singletons. The specimen sequenced was peripheral blood. These receptors were taken from a human donor in a cohort sampled during active COVID-19.

The genes are TRBV25-1 and TRBJ1-6; D possibly corresponds to TRBD1 (5 bases). Trimming stripped 2 bases from V and 7 bases from J, with 15 bases between. Germline V gene lookup returns CDR1 MGHDK and CDR2 SYGVNS. This CDR3 is 16 amino acids long. The CDR3 sequence: CASSENVGRANSPLHF. DNA of the CDR3: TGTGCCAGCAGTGAAAACGTCGGCAGGGCCAATTCACCCCTCCACTTT.

This clone was detected only once. V and J are TRBV27 and TRBJ1-2, with 7 bases matching TRBD1. V shed 4 bases, J shed 6 bases, and the junction held 2 bases outside the gene matches. Germline V lookup: CDR1 MNHEY, CDR2 SMNVEV (reference sequence). This CDR3 is built from 12 residues. CDR3 DNA sequence: TGTGCCAGCAGTTCAACAGGGGATGGCTACACCTTC. Its protein is CASSSTGDGYTF.

The V gene is TRBV28, the J gene TRBJ2-7; a weak D match, TRBD2 (5 bases). This CDR3 contains 14 residues. V lost 1 base and J lost 4, with 11 bases in between. CDR1 is MDHEN, CDR2 SYDVKM, per germline. The CDR3 nucleotides are TGTGCCAGCAGTTTATCGGGGAATTCATACGAGCAGTACTTC. Amino acids: CASSLSGNSYEQYF.

V and J are TRBV5-1 and TRBJ1-2; maybe TRBD1 (5 bases). Germline CDR1 SGHRS, CDR2 YFSETQ. CDR3 length equals 15 residues. Trimming cost V 3 bases and J 0 bases, with 12 bases left between them. CDR3: CASSSGPSANYGYTF. The CDR3 DNA sequence: TGCGCCAGCAGCTCAGGGCCCTCAGCTAACTATGGCTACACCTTC.

V gene TRBV5-1 combines with J gene TRBJ2-2; 14 nucleotides match TRBD2. J gave up 3 bases and V 0 bases, and 4 bases lay outside the gene matches. CDR3 size: 18 residues. CDR1 is SGHRS and CDR2 is YFSETQ in the germline V gene. The CDR3 nucleotides are TGCGCCAGCAGCTTGGAAGGGACTAGCGGGAGCCACACCGGGGAGCTGTTTTTT. Translated: CASSLEGTSGSHTGELFF.